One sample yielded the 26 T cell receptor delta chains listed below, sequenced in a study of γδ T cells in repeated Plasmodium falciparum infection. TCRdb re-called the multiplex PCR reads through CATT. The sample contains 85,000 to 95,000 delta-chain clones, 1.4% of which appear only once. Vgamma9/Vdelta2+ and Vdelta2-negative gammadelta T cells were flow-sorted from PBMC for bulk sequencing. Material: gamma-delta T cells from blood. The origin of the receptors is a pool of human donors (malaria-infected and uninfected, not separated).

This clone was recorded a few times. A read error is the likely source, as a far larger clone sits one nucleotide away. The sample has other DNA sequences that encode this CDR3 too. For the CDR3, the DNA is TGTGCTCTTGGGGAATTTGGTCGCCTTCCTACTCCCTATACCGGGGGACCTGACACCGATAAACTCATCTTT. This translates into CALGEFGRLPTPYTGGPDTDKLIF. This rearrangement joins TRDV1 to TRDJ1; TRDD2 matches at 9 bases. The J gene, missing from TCRdb, was assigned here through DNA to germline matching. Looked up from germline, CDR1 is TSWWSYY and CDR2 is QGS. The trim removed 2 bases at V and 0 bases at J, leaving 28 bases unmatched. This CDR3 contains 24 residues.

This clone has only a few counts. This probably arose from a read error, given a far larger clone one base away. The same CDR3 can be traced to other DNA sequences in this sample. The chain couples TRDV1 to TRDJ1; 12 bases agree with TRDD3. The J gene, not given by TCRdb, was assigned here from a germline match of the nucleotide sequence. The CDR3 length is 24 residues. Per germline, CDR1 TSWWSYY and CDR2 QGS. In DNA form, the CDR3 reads TGTGCCCTTGGGGAAGTTTTCCTACGAGTCCCTGGGGGATACGACCAGCCCCTCACCGATAAACTCATCTTT. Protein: CALGEVFLRVPGGYDQPLTDKLIF.

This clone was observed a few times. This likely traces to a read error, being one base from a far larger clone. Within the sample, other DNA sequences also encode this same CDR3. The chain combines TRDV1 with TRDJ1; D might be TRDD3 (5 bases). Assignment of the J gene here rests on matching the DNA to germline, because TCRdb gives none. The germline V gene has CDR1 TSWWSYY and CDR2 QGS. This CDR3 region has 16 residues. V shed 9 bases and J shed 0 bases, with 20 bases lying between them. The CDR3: CALGPPGGWYTDKLIF. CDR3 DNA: TGTGCTCTCGGGCCTCCGGGGGGGTGGTACACCGATAAACTCATCTTT.

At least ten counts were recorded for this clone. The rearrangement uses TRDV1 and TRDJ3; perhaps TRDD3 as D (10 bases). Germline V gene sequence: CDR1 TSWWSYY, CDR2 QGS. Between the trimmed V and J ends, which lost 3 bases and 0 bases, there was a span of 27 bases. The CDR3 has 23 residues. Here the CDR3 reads CALGEPAFLQYWGISWDTRQMFF. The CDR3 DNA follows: TGTGCTCTTGGGGAGCCGGCCTTCCTACAGTACTGGGGGATCTCCTGGGACACCCGACAGATGTTTTTC.

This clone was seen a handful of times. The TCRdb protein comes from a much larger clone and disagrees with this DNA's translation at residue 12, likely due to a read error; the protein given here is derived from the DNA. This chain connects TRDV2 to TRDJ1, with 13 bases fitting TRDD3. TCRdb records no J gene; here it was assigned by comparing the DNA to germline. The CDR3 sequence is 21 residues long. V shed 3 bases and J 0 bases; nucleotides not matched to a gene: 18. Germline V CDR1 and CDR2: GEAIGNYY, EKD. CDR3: CACDPVLGDTRIQSYTDKLIF. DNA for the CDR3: TGTGCCTGTGACCCTGTACTGGGGGATACGCGCATACAATCTTACACCGATAAACTCATCTTT.

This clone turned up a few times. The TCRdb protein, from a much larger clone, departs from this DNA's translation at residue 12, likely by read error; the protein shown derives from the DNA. The CDR3, as DNA: TGTGCTCTTGGGGAACACAGGTGGCGGGGATCAAGGAAACTCATCTTT. Translated, it gives CALGEHRWRGSRKLIF. This sequence joins TRDV1 and TRDJ1; D is possibly TRDD3 (6 bases). The J gene, not given by TCRdb, was assigned here from a germline match of the nucleotide sequence. The CDR3 runs 16 residues. Germline CDR1 TSWWSYY, CDR2 QGS. Between the trimmed V and J ends, which lost 1 base and 8 bases, there was a span of 20 bases.

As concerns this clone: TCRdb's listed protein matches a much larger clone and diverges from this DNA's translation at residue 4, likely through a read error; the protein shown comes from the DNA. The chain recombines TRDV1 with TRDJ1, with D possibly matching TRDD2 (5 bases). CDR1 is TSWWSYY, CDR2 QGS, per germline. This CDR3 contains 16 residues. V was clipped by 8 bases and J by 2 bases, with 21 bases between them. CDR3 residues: CALRASDAETTDKLIF. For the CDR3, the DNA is TGTGCTCTTAGGGCTTCCGATGCTGAGACAACCGATAAACTCATCTTT.

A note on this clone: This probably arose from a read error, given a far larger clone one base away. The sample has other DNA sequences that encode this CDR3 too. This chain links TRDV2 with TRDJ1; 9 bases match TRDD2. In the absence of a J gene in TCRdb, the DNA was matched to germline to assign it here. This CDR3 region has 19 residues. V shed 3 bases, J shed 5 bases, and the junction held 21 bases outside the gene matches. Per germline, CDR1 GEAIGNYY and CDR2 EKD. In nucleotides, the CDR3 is TGTGCCTGTGACCCTTCCTACCACTTGGGCCGTATGAGCACTGATAAACTCATCTTT. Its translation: CACDPSYHLGRMSTDKLIF.

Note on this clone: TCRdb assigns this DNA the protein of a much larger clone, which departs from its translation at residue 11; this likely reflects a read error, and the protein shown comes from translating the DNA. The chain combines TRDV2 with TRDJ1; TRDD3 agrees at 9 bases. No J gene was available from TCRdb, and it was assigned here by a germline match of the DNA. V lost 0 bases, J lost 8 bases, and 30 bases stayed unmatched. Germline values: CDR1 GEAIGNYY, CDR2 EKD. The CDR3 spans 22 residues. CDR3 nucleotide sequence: TGTGCCTGTGACACCGTAAATCGGCCGTCAACGGGGGATACACGTCCTCATCCAAAACTCATCTTT. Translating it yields CACDTVNRPSTGDTRPHPKLIF.

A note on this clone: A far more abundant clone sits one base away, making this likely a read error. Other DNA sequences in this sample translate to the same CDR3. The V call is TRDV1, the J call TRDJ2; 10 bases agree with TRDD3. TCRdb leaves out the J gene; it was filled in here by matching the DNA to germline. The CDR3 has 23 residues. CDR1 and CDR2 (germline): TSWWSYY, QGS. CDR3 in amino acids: CALGEKRASRWGIAGHLTAQLFF. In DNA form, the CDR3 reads TGTGCTCTCGGGGAAAAACGGGCTTCCCGCTGGGGGATAGCGGGGCATTTGACAGCACAACTCTTCTTT.

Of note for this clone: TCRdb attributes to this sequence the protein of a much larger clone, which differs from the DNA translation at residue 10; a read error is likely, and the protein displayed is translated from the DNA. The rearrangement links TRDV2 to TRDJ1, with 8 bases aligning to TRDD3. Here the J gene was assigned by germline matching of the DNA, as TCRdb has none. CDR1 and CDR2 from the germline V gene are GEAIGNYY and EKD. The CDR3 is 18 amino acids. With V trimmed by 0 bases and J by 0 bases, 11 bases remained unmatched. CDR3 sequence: CACDTTNWGVGYTDKLIF. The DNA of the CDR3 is TGTGCCTGTGACACCACGAACTGGGGGGTCGGGTACACCGATAAACTCATCTTT.

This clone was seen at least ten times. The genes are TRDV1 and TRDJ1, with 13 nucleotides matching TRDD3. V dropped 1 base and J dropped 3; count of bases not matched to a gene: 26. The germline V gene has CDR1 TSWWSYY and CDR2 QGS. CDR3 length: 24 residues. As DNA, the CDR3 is TGTGCTCTTGGGGAACCTGACCTACTGTTACTGGGGGATACGCGCATTGGATTCCCCGATAAACTCATCTTT. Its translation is CALGEPDLLLLGDTRIGFPDKLIF.

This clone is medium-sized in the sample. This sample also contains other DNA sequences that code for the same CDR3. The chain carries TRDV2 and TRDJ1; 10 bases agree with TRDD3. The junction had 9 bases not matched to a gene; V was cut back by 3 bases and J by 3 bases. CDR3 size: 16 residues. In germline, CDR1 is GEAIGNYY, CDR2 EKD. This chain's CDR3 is CACDVWGIGWADKLIF. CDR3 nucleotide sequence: TGTGCCTGTGACGTCTGGGGGATAGGGTGGGCCGATAAACTCATCTTT.

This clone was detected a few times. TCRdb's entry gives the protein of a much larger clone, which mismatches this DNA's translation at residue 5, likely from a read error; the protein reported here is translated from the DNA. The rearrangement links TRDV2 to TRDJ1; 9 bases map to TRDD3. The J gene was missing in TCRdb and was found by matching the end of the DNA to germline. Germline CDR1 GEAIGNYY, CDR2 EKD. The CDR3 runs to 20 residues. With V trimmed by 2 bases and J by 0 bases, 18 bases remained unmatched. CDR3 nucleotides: TGTGCCTGTGACATACTGCTGGGGGATTCGCTAGACCGACACACCGATAAACTCATCTTT. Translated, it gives CACDILLGDSLDRHTDKLIF.

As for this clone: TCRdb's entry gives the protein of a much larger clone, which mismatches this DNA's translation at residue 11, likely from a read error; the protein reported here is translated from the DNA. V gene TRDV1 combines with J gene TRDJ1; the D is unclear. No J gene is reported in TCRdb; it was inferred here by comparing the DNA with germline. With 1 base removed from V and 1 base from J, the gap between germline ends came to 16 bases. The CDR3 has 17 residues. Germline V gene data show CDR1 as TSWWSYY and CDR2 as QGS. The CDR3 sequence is CALGEPYLRLSTDKLIF. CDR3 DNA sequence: TGTGCTCTTGGGGAACCTTATCTGAGGTTGAGCACCGATAAACTCATCTTT.

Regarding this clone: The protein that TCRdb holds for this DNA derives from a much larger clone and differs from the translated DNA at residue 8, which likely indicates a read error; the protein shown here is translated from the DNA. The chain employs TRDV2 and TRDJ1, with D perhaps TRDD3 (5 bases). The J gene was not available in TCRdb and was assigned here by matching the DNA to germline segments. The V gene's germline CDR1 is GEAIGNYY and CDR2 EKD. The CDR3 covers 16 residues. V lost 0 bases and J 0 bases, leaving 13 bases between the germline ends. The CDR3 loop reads CACDTVGTSYTDKLIF. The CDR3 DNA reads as TGTGCCTGTGACACCGTGGGGACCTCGTACACCGATAAACTCATCTTT.

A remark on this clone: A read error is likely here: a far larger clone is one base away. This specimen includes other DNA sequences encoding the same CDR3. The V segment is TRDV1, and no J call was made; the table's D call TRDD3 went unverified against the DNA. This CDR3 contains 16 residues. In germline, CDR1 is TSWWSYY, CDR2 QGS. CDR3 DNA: TGTGCTCTGGAGGAAGCAGGGGTGGGGGTCACCGATAAGCTCATCTTT. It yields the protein CALEEAGVGVTDKLIF.

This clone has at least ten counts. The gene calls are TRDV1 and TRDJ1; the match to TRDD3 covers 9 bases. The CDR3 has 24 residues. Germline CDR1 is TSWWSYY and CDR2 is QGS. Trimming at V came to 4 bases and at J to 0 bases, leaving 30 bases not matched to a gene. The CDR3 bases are TGTGCTCTTGGGGTCACCCATTCCTACGGGGGTACTGGGGGACGAGGTTCATACACCGATAAACTCATCTTT. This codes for CALGVTHSYGGTGGRGSYTDKLIF.

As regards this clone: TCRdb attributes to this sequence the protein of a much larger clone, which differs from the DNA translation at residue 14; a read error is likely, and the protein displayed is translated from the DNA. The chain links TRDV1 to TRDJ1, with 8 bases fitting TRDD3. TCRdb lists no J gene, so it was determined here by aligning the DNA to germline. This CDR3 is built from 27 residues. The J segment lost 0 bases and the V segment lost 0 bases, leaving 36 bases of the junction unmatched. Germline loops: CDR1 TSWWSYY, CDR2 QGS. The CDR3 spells CALGELVFCLLGPLTGGPTLYTDKLIF. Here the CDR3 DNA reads TGTGCTCTTGGGGAACTAGTATTTTGTCTCCTAGGCCCCCTAACTGGGGGTCCTACTTTGTACACCGATAAACTCATCTTT.

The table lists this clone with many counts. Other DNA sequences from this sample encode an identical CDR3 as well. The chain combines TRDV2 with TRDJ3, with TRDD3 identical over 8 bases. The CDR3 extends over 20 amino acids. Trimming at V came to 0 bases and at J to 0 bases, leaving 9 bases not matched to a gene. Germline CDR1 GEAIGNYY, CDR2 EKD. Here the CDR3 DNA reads TGTGCCTGTGACACCCGCTGGGGGACCCCAAGCTCCTGGGACACCCGACAGATGTTTTTC. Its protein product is CACDTRWGTPSSWDTRQMFF.

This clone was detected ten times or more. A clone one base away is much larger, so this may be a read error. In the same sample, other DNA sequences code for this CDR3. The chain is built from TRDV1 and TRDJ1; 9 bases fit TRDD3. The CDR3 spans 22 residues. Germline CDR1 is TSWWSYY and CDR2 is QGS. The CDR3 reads CALGKETNFLLLGDDYTDKLIF. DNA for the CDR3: TGTGCCCTTGGGAAGGAGACGAACTTCCTTCTACTGGGGGACGATTACACCGATAAACTCATCTTT.

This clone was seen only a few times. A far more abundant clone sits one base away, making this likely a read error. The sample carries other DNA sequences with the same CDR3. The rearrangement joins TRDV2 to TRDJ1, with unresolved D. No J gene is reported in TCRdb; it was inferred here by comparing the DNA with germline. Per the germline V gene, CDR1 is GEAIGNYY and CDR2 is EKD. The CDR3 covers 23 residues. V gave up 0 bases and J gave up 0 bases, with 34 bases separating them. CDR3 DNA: TGTGCCTGTGACACCGGTAAGCCGGTTGGACCTCCGACAGCGCCACACAACACCGATAAACTCATCTTT. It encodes CACDTGKPVGPPTAPHNTDKLIF.

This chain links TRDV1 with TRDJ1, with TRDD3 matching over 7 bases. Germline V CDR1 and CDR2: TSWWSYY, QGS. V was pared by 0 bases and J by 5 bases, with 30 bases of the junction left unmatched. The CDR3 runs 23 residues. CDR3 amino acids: CALGELVFLMNQVLGTVGDKLIF. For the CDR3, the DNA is TGTGCTCTTGGGGAACTAGTGTTCCTTATGAATCAGGTACTGGGGACCGTCGGAGATAAACTCATCTTT.

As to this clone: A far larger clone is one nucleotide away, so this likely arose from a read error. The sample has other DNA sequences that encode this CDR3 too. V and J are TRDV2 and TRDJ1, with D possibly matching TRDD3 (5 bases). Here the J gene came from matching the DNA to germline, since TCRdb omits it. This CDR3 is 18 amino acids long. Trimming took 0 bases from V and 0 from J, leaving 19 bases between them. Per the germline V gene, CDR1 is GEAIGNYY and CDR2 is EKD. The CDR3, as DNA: TGTGCCTGTGACACCGTAACGACTGGAGGATTCTACACCGATAAACTCATCTTT. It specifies CACDTVTTGGFYTDKLIF.

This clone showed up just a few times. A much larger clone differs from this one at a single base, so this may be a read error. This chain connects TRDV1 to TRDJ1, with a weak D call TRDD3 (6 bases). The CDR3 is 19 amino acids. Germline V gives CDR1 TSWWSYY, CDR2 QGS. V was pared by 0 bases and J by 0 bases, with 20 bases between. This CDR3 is CALGELGRDGIRYTDKLIF. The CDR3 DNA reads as TGTGCTCTTGGGGAACTCGGACGAGATGGGATAAGGTACACCGATAAACTCATCTTT.

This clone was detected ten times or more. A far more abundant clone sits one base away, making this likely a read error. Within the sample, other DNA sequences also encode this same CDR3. CDR3 sequence: CACDRGTRNTDKLIF. The CDR3 nucleotides are TGTGCCTGTGACCGGGGTACCCGAAACACCGATAAACTCATCTTC. This chain uses TRDV2 with TRDJ1; no definite D call. CDR1 and CDR2 from the germline V gene are GEAIGNYY and EKD. The CDR3 spans 15 residues.